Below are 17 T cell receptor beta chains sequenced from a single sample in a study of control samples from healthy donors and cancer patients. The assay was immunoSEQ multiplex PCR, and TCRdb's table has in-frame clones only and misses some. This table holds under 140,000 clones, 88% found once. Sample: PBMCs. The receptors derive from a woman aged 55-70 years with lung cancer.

CDR3: CSVGWKSTEAFF. CDR3 nucleotides: TGCAGCGTAGGATGGAAATCCACTGAAGCTTTCTTT. The V gene is TRBV29-1, the J gene TRBJ1-1; D not certain. This CDR3 spans 12 amino acids. V was shortened by 6 bases and J by 4 bases, with 12 bases between the two germline ends. CDR1 is SQVTM and CDR2 is ANQGSEA in the germline V gene.

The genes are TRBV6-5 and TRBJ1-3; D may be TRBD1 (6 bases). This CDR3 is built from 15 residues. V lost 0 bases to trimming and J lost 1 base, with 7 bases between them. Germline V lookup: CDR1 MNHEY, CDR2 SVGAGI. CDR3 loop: CASSYSQGSGNTIYF. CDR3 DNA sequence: TGTGCCAGCAGTTACTCGCAGGGGTCTGGAAACACCATATATTTT.

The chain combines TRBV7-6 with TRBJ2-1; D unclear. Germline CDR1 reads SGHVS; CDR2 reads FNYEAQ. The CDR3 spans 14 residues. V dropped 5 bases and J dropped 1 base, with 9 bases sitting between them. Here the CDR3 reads CASSPSYSYNEQFF. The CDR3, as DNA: TGTGCCAGCAGCCCGTCCTATTCCTACAATGAGCAGTTCTTC.

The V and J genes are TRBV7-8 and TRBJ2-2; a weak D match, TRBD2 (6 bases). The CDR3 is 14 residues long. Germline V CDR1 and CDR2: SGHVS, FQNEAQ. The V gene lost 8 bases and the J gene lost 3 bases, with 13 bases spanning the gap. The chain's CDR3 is CASQGWRDTGELFF. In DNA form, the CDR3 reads TGTGCCAGCCAAGGGTGGAGGGACACCGGGGAGCTGTTTTTT.

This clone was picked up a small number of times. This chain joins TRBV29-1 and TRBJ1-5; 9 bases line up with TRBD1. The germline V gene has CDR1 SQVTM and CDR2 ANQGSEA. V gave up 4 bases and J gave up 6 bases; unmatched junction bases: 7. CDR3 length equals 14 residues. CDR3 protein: CSVGVGQGGQPQHF. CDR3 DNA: TGCAGCGTTGGGGTGGGACAGGGAGGTCAGCCCCAGCATTTT.

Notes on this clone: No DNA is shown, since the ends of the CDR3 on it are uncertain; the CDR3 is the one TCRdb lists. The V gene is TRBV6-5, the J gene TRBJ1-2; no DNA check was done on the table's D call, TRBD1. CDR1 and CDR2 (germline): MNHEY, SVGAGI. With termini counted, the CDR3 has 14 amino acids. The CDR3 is CASFLWTGGQGYTF.

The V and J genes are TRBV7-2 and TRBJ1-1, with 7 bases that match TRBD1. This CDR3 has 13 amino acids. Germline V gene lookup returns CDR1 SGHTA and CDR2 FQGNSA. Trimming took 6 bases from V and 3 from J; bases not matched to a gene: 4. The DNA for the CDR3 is TGTGCCAGCAGATCAACAGGGGACACTGAAGCTTTCTTT. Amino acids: CASRSTGDTEAFF.

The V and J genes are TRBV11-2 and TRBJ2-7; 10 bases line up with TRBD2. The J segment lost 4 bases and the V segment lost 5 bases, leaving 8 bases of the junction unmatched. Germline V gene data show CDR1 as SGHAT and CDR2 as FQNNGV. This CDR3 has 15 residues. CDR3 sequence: CASSELLAGEYEQYF. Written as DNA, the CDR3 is TGTGCCAGCAGCGAGCTTCTAGCGGGGGAATACGAGCAGTACTTC.

The CDR3 protein is CASSHGGFTGNQPQHF. The CDR3 DNA is TGTGCCAGCAGCCACGGGGGTTTTACTGGCAATCAGCCCCAGCATTTT. This sequence joins TRBV5-6 and TRBJ1-5; perhaps TRBD1 as D (5 bases). This CDR3 is built from 16 residues. The ends were cut back, 4 bases at V and 2 bases at J, with 16 bases in the middle. Germline V lookup: CDR1 SGHDT, CDR2 YYEEEE.

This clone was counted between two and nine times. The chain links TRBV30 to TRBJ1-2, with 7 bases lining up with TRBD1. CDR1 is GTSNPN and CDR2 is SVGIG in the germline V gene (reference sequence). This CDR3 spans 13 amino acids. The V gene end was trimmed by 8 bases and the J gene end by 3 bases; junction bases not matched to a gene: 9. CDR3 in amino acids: CASLSGQHYGYTF. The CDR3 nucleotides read TGTGCCAGTTTATCGGGACAGCACTATGGCTACACCTTC.

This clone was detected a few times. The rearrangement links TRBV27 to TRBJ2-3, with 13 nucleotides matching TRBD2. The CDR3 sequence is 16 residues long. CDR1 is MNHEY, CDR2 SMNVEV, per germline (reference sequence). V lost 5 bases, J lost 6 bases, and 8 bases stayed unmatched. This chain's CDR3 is CASSTLRTSGGDTQYF. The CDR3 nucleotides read TGTGCCAGCAGTACTCTTCGGACTAGCGGGGGTGATACGCAGTATTTT.

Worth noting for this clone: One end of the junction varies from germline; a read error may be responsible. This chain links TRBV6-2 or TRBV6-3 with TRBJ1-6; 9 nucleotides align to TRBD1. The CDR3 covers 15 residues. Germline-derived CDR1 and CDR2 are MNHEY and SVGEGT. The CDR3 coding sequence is TGTGCCAGCAGCCTGGACAGGGGCAGGGAATCACCCCTCTACTTT. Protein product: CASSLDRGRESPLYF.

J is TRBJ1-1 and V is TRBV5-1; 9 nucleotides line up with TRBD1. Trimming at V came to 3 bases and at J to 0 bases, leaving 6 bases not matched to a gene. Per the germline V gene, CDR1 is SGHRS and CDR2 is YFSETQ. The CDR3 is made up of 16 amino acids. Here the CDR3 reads CASSSGTGLMNTEAFF. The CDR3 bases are TGCGCCAGCAGCTCCGGGACAGGGCTTATGAACACTGAAGCTTTCTTT. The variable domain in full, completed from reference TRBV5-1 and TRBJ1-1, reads KAGVTQTPRYLIKTRGQQVTLSCSPISGHRSVSWYQQTPGQGLQFLFEYFSETQRNKGNFPGRFSGRQFSNSRSEMNVSTLELGDSALYLCASSSGTGLMNTEAFFGQGTRLTVV.

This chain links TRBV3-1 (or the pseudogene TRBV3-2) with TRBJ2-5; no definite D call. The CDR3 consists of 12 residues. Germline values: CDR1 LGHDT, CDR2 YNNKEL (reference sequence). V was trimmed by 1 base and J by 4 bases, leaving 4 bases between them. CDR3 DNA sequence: TGTGCCAGCAGCCAAGCGGGAGAGACCCAGTACTTC. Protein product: CASSQAGETQYF.

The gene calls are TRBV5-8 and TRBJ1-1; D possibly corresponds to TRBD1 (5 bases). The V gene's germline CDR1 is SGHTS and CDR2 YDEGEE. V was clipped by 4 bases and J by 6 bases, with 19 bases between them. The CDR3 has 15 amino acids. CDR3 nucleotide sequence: TGTGCCAGCAGCCCGGCCGGGACTTTACACGCTGAAGCTTTCTTT. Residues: CASSPAGTLHAEAFF.

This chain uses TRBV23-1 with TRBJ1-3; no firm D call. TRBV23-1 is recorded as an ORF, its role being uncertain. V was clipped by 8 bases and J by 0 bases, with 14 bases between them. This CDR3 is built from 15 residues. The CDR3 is CASRYPKGSGNTIYF. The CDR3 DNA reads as TGCGCCAGCCGTTACCCCAAAGGCTCTGGAAACACCATATATTTT.

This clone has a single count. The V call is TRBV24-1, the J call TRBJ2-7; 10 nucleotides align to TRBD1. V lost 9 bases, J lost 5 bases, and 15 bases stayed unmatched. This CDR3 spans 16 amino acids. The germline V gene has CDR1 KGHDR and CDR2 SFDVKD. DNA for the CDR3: TGTGCCACCGGGGAGACAGGGGGCGCTTCGTTGGACGAGCAGTACTTC. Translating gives CATGETGGASLDEQYF.